This T cell receptor (beta chain) was obtained from a study of CDR3 diversity in severe acne. This clonotype is classed as medium-sized. The CDR3 spans 15 residues. CDR1 is DFQATT, CDR2 SNEGSKA, per germline (reference sequence). V lost 1 base, J lost 2 bases, and 14 bases lay in between. Using its own MiXCR run on the PCR reads, TCRdb lists one record per CDR3 protein. The table lists fewer than 90,000 distinct CDR3 sequences, approximately 51% of them singletons. The sequenced sample was blood. The TCR originated in a male donor in good health, without acne. The chain joins TRBV20-1 to TRBJ2-5, with D perhaps matching TRBD2 (6 bases). The CDR3 DNA is TGCAGTGCTAGAGCCCCCGCGGGGCGACAAGAGACCCAGTACTTC. Its translation: CSARAPAGRQETQYF.